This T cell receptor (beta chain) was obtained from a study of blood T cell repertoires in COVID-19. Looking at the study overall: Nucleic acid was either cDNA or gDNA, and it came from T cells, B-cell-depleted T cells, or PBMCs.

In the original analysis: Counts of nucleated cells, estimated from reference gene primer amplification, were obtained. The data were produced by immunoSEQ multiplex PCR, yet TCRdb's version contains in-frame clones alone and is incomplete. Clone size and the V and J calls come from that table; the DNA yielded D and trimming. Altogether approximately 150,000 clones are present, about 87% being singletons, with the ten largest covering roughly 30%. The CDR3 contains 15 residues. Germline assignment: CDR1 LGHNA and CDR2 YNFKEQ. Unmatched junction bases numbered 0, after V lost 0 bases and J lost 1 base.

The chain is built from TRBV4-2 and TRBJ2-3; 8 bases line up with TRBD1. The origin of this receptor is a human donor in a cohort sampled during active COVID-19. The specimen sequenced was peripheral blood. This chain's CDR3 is CASSQEGQGTDTQYF. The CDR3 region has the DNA TGTGCCAGCAGCCAAGAGGGACAGGGCACAGATACGCAGTATTTT.